The text below deals with one T cell receptor beta chain. Sequencing was performed with immunoSEQ multiplex PCR; in TCRdb, only in-frame clones are kept and a portion is missing. The sample consists of 250,000 or so clones, roughly four fifths of them appearing once. The V and J ends lost 4 bases and 10 bases, in that order; junction bases with no gene match: 11. CDR1 is SGHTA and CDR2 is FQGNSA in the germline V gene. The CDR3 sequence is 16 residues long. The data derive from a study of blood T cell repertoires in COVID-19. Symptom resolution, clearance, or two negative PCRs marked the recovered donors of Cohort 3.

The rearrangement joins TRBV7-2 to TRBJ1-6; 9 positions agree with TRBD1. The TCR sequence derives from a man in his 60s who had recovered from COVID-19. Material: PBMCs or T cells enriched from blood (not recorded which). The CDR3 loop is CASSYEPGQGQSPLHF. CDR3 coding DNA: TGTGCCAGCAGCTATGAACCGGGACAGGGTCAATCACCCCTCCACTTT.